The sequence of this T cell receptor (beta chain) was determined in a study of blood T cell repertoires in COVID-19. Looking at the study overall: COVID-19 samples from acute and convalescent phases originated in the United States, Italy and Spain. T cells, B-cell-depleted T cells, or PBMCs provided the cDNA or gDNA that served as material.

V trimming: 4 bases; J trimming: 6 bases; junction bases outside the gene matches: 4. CDR1 is WNHNN and CDR2 is SYGVQD in the germline V gene (reference sequence). CDR3 length equals 15 residues. Original processing methods: Estimates of nucleated cell counts were drawn from the amplification of reference gene primers. Clones were read by immunoSEQ multiplex PCR, and TCRdb kept only the in-frame ones, dropping some. That table supplies the V and J calls and clone size; D and trimming were determined from the DNA. The sample lists approximately 250,000 clones, around 87% seen once, with 3.6% in the top ten.

The sequencing sample was made of peripheral blood. The sequence was collected from a man younger than 35 with active or convalescent COVID-19. The chain has TRBV10-1 and TRBJ2-1, with 12 bases that match TRBD2. The CDR3 nucleotides read TGCGCCAGCAGTGTTTGGACTAGCGGGATCAATGAGCAGTTCTTC. Encoded protein: CASSVWTSGINEQFF.